This T cell receptor beta chain was identified in a study of T cell responses to AZD1222 COVID-19 vaccine. CDR1 SGHTA and CDR2 FQGTGA come from the germline V gene. The CDR3 spans 12 residues. Trimming took off 5 bases at V and 6 bases at J, with 7 bases between the two ends. This clone was counted once. Only in-frame clones appear in the TCRdb table, and some are missing; sequencing was by immunoSEQ multiplex PCR. Of about 140,000 clones listed, approximately 94% are singletons. The sequence derives from an adult in good health. The specimen comprised peripheral blood, sampled on day 0 of AZD1222 vaccination. The chain combines TRBV7-3 with TRBJ2-2; the D is unclear. The CDR3 nucleotides read TGTGCCAGCAGCCCAAGCTCCGGGGAGCTGTTTTTT. Its translation is CASSPSSGELFF.